Presented here are 10 T cell receptor beta chains from one specimen sequenced in a study of blood T cell repertoires in COVID-19. Libraries were prepared by immunoSEQ multiplex PCR; TCRdb keeps only in-frame clonotypes and omits some of them. This sample has about 170,000 clones, with roughly 86% found just once. The source material was peripheral blood. The receptors shown here come from a woman older than 75 with COVID-19, enrolled during active disease.

The chain carries TRBV19 and TRBJ2-1; the D gene is possibly TRBD2 (5 bases). CDR3 length equals 15 residues. V gave up 3 bases and J gave up 5 bases, with 14 bases separating them. The V gene's germline CDR1 is LNHDA and CDR2 SQIVND (reference sequence). CDR3 DNA sequence: TGTGCCAGTAGTATGGCCGGAGGTCCAAACAATGAGCAGTTCTTC. This translates into CASSMAGGPNNEQFF.

V and J are TRBV24-1 and TRBJ1-4; the match to TRBD1 covers 9 bases. Per the germline V gene, CDR1 is KGHDR and CDR2 is SFDVKD. J lost 7 bases, V lost 4 bases, and 9 bases had no gene match. There are 16 residues in the CDR3. For the CDR3, the DNA is TGTGCCACCAGTGAACACCCACAGGGGGCGGCTGAAAAACTGTTTTTT. This gives the protein CATSEHPQGAAEKLFF.

The chain carries TRBV3-1 (or the pseudogene TRBV3-2) and TRBJ2-4; 8 bases are a match to TRBD1. V shed 3 bases and J 2 bases; nucleotides not matched to a gene: 0. Per the germline V gene, CDR1 is LGHDT and CDR2 is YNNKEL (reference sequence). The CDR3 has 14 amino acids. CDR3 bases: TGTGCCAGCAGCCACAGGGGGCCCAAAAACATTCAGTACTTC. It translates to CASSHRGPKNIQYF.

The gene calls are TRBV24-1 and TRBJ2-2; TRBD1 might be the D (6 bases). The CDR3 spans 17 residues. The V and J ends lost 1 base and 0 bases respectively, with 11 bases between them. Germline V lookup: CDR1 KGHDR, CDR2 SFDVKD. The DNA of the CDR3 is TGTGCCACCAGTGATTTTAAGGACAGAACGAACACCGGGGAGCTGTTTTTT. The encoded protein is CATSDFKDRTNTGELFF.

This chain joins TRBV19 and TRBJ1-6, with 8 bases identical to TRBD1. The ends lost 6 bases at V and 7 bases at J; junction bases unmatched: 8. The CDR3 is made up of 15 amino acids. Germline assignment: CDR1 LNHDA and CDR2 SQIVND (reference sequence). Here the CDR3 reads CASSPTGAQNSPLHF. For the CDR3, the DNA is TGTGCCAGTAGCCCGACAGGGGCTCAAAATTCACCCCTCCACTTT.

The rearrangement uses TRBV6-2 or TRBV6-3 and TRBJ2-7; D is uncertain. Germline V gives CDR1 MNHEY, CDR2 SVGEGT. V lost 4 bases and J lost 7, with 8 bases in between. CDR3 length: 11 residues. The CDR3 sequence: CASSSPREQYF. CDR3 DNA: TGTGCCAGCAGTTCCCCACGGGAGCAGTACTTC.

The chain uses TRBV9 and TRBJ2-2; 9 bases line up with TRBD2. CDR1 and CDR2 from the germline V gene are SGDLS and YYNGEE. Trimming removed 0 bases from V and 5 bases from J; junction bases left unmatched: 5. This CDR3 region has 16 residues. The CDR3 DNA follows: TGTGCCAGCAGCGTAGGCGGGAGGGCCTTGACCGGGGAGCTGTTTTTT. Translation gives CASSVGGRALTGELFF. The full variable domain, rest sourced from reference TRBV9 and TRBJ2-2, is DSGVTQTPKHLITATGQRVTLRCSPRSGDLSVYWYQQSLDQGLQFLIQYYNGEERAKGNILERFSAQQFPDLHSELNLSSLELGDSALYFCASSVGGRALTGELFFGEGSRLTVL.

The V and J genes are TRBV5-1 and TRBJ2-5; a possible D gene is TRBD2 (6 bases). From germline, CDR1 is SGHRS and CDR2 YFSETQ. The CDR3 length is 15 residues. Trimming pared 2 bases from V and 3 bases from J, leaving 14 bases between. Here the CDR3 reads CASSLYGGEKETQYF. For the CDR3, the DNA is TGCGCCAGCAGCTTATATGGCGGGGAAAAAGAGACCCAGTACTTC.

The gene calls are TRBV7-9 and TRBJ1-5, with 7 bases matching TRBD1. The CDR3 covers 12 residues. Unmatched junction bases numbered 2, after V lost 5 bases and J lost 7 bases. In germline, CDR1 is SEHNR, CDR2 FQNEAQ (reference sequence). In DNA form, the CDR3 reads TGTGCCAGCAGCCAAGGGGGCCAGCCCCAGCATTTT. This sequence encodes CASSQGGQPQHF.

V and J are TRBV27 and TRBJ1-5; 8 nucleotides align to TRBD1. In germline, CDR1 is MNHEY, CDR2 SMNVEV (reference sequence). The ends lost 7 bases at V and 4 bases at J; junction bases unmatched: 9. This CDR3 contains 15 residues. In nucleotides, the CDR3 is TGTGCCAGCAAACAAAGACAGGGGAATAATCAGCCCCAGCATTTT. It encodes CASKQRQGNNQPQHF.